This T cell receptor (beta chain) was recorded in a study of neurological immune-mediated disorders. Study-level findings and limits: Multiple sclerosis patients had less TCR clonal expansion than even healthy controls, unlike HTLV-1-associated myelopathy.

This clonotype is deemed large. The antigen is unknown. Germline V lookup: CDR1 LGHDT, CDR2 YNNKEL (reference sequence). The CDR3 runs 14 residues. V was shortened by 0 bases and J by 4 bases, with 10 bases between the two germline ends. The cDNA came from 5'RACE, which used 10-nucleotide random UMIs. In TCRdb, the 5' RACE reads were re-called with MiXCR into one record per CDR3 protein. The top ten clones hold roughly 17% of a sample with 20,000 or so distinct CDR3 sequences, 7.5% of them seen once. Libraries from sorted cells each used around 1 million CD4+ or CD8+ T cells. This clonotype originated in a woman in her 30s with HTLV-1-associated myelopathy (HAM/TSP). The sequenced sample consisted of CD8+ T cells from blood. The chain links TRBV3-1 to TRBJ2-7; D gene unclear. The CDR3 DNA reads as TGTGCCAGCAGCCAAGAAGCCCAGAGATACGAGCAGTACTTC. It yields the protein CASSQEAQRYEQYF.